This is a list of T cell receptor beta chains from one sample in a study of shared clonotypes between healthy human individuals. TCRdb keeps only in-frame clones here, not all; method: immunoSEQ multiplex PCR. Among millions of clones listed, approximately 94% were seen once. The sequenced material came from naive CD8+ T cells from PBMCs. The source is a man aged 18-30 years in good health. Some clones in this sample may be carry-over from other donors' samples. The CDR3 runs from the conserved cysteine through the conserved F or W. D genes are given only for firm matches.

J,V,D,DNA,CDR3
TRBJ2-7,TRBV7-9,TRBD1,TGTGCCAGCAGCTCTCCGGACAGGTCTCCCTACGAGCAGTACTTC,CASSSPDRSPYEQYF
TRBJ2-2,TRBV29-1,.,TGCAGCGCCCGCACGAGGGTGCGGGACAACACCGGGGAGCTGTTTTTT,CSARTRVRDNTGELFF
TRBJ2-7,TRBV6-4,.,TGTGCCAGCAGTGACCGCGACAGATCCCTTTTCTACGAGCAGTACTTC,CASSDRDRSLFYEQYF
TRBJ1-2,TRBV5-1,.,TGCGCCAGCAGCTTCGCGCGGTTGGGCAGGGAGGGTGGCTACACCTTC,CASSFARLGREGGYTF
TRBJ2-7,TRBV28,TRBD1,TGTGCCAGCAGTTTGACAGGGAACTACGAGCAGTACTTC,CASSLTGNYEQYF
TRBJ2-2,TRBV10-1,TRBD2,TGCGCCAGCAGTGAATCCCTGCCACTAGCGGGAAGCCGGCTGGGCGGGGAGCTGTTTTTT,CASSESLPLAGSRLGGELFF
TRBJ2-7,TRBV28,TRBD2,TGTGCCAGCCAAACCCTGAGCGGGAGGGGCTACGAGCAGTACTTC,CASQTLSGRGYEQYF
TRBJ1-1,TRBV5-6,TRBD1,TGTGCCAGCAGCTTTTGGTCCTTAAACAGGGGGAACACTGAAGCTTTCTTT,CASSFWSLNRGNTEAFF
TRBJ1-1,TRBV9,.,TGTGCCAGCAGCGGGCGTGATGGGGCCAACACTGAAGCTTTCTTT,CASSGRDGANTEAFF
TRBJ2-1,TRBV27,.,TGTGCCAGCAGCCTCCAGGGCTCCTACAATGAGCAGTTCTTC,CASSLQGSYNEQFF
TRBJ2-7,TRBV27,.,TGTGCCAGCCGTGGTCAGGGAAGAACCCACGAGCAGTACTTC,CASRGQGRTHEQYF
TRBJ2-2,TRBV2,TRBD2,TGTGCCAGCGTACTAGCGGAGACGAACACCGGGGAGCTGTTTTTT,CASVLAETNTGELFF
TRBJ2-7,TRBV28,.,TGTGCCAGCAGTTTATCCGCCGAGCAGTACTTC,CASSLSAEQYF
TRBJ2-7,TRBV4-3,TRBD2,TGCGCCAGCAGCCAAGTTTCTAGCGGGAGGGCGGATAGTGGCGAGCAGTACTTC,CASSQVSSGRADSGEQYF
TRBJ1-3,TRBV4-3,TRBD1,TGCGCCAGCAGCAGGGACAGGGGGACTGGAAACACCATATATTTT,CASSRDRGTGNTIYF
TRBJ2-7,TRBV9,TRBD2,TGTGCCAGCAGCCCTAGCGGGAGCCCTTTTCCCTACGAGCAGTACTTC,CASSPSGSPFPYEQYF
TRBJ1-1,TRBV7-9,.,TGTGCCAGCAGCTTAGGCGGCCCTGAAGCTTTCTTT,CASSLGGPEAFF
TRBJ1-2,TRBV7-2,.,TGTGCCAGCAGCTTAGATACGGGACAACTCAACTATGGCTACACCTTC,CASSLDTGQLNYGYTF
TRBJ2-3,TRBV11-2,.,TGTGCCAGCAGCCTAGGACCCATCACAGATACGCAGTATTTT,CASSLGPITDTQYF
TRBJ2-5,TRBV28,TRBD2,TGTGCCAGCAGTAATGGACTAGCGGGAGGACCCGCCGAGACCCAGTACTTC,CASSNGLAGGPAETQYF
TRBJ2-1,TRBV5-8,.,TGTGCCAGGGGGACCCAGTTTAGGGATGAGCAGTTCTTC,CARGTQFRDEQFF
TRBJ1-2,TRBV11-2,.,TGTGCCAGCAGCTTGATCGGGGGGCACCCTTCTAACTATGGCTACACCTTC,CASSLIGGHPSNYGYTF
TRBJ2-7,TRBV13,TRBD2,TGTGCCAGCAGCTTAGGAGTAGCGGGAGTCTCCTACGAGCAGTACTTC,CASSLGVAGVSYEQYF
TRBJ2-1,TRBV5-4,.,TGTGCCAGCAGCCCAAGGACAGTGAGTGAGCAGTTCTTC,CASSPRTVSEQFF
TRBJ2-3,TRBV6-1,TRBD1,TGTGCCAGCAGTGAAGAATGGACAGGGTGGTCAGATACGCAGTATTTT,CASSEEWTGWSDTQYF
TRBJ2-7,TRBV2,TRBD2,TGTGCCACCGGAGGGGACTACTCCTACGAGCAGTACTTC,CATGGDYSYEQYF
TRBJ2-7,TRBV27,.,TGTGCCAGCAGTGGGACGGGACTGCTTGGGGTGCAGTACTTC,CASSGTGLLGVQYF
TRBJ2-5,TRBV6-1,.,TGTGCCAGCAGTGCGAGCTGGGGAACCGGGGAGCGGGACAACTTC,CASSASWGTGERDNF
TRBJ2-1,TRBV6-4,TRBD2,TGTGCCAGCAGGAAAGGGACTAGCGGGAGTAATGAGCAGTTCTTC,CASRKGTSGSNEQFF
TRBJ2-3,TRBV7-6,.,TGTGCCAGCAGCTACGAAATCGGATTAAGCACAGATACGCAGTATTTT,CASSYEIGLSTDTQYF
TRBJ2-1,TRBV6-5,TRBD2,TGTGCCAGCCTTCGATTAGGGACTAGCGGGTATGAGCAGTTCTTC,CASLRLGTSGYEQFF